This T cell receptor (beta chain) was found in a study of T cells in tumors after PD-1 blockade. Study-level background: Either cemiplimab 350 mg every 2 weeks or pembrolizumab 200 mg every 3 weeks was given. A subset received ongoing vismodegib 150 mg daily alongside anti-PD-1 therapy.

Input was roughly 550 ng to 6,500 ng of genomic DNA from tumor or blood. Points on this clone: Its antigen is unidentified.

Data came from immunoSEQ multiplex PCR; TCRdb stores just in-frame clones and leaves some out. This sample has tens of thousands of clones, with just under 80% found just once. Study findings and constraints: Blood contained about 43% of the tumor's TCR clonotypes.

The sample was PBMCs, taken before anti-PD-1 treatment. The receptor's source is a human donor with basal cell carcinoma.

The CDR3 DNA is TGTGCCAGCAGCTTAGATTTGCGGGGGGTCTCCTACAATGAGCAGTTCTTC. It encodes CASSLDLRGVSYNEQFF. The chain carries TRBV7-2 and TRBJ2-1; TRBD2 agrees at 8 bases. Germline CDR1 SGHTA, CDR2 FQGNSA. The CDR3 contains 17 residues. V lost 1 base to trimming and J lost 0 bases; unmatched junction nucleotides: 5.